These T cell receptor beta chains were read from a single sample in a study of blood T cell repertoires in COVID-19. The repertoire was sequenced with immunoSEQ multiplex PCR; TCRdb's copy has only in-frame clones and lacks some. This repertoire shows around 310,000 clones, around nine tenths found once; its top ten account for roughly 10%. Sequenced input: PBMCs or T cells enriched from blood (not recorded which). These receptors came from a woman aged 25 to 45 who had recovered from COVID-19. The CDR3 runs from the conserved cysteine through the conserved F or W. D genes are given only for firm matches. A clone size is listed for some rows: how often the clone was seen (once, few, many), or a class if it is expanded.

j_call v_call clone_size d_call cdr3_aa cdr3_nt
TRBJ2-3 TRBV11-2 NA NA CASSLVGDFPRVQYF TGTGCCAGCAGCTTAGTAGGTGACTTCCCTCGGGTGCAGTATTTT
TRBJ2-6 TRBV6-5 NA TRBD1 CASSYAGGAGANVLTF TGTGCCAGCAGTTACGCAGGGGGCGCCGGGGCCAACGTCCTGACTTTC
TRBJ1-1 TRBV29-1 NA NA CSVEEGGLTEAFF TGCAGCGTAGAGGAGGGGGGGCTGACTGAAGCTTTCTTT
TRBJ2-1 TRBV10-3 few TRBD2 CAISPSRTSGRSEQFF TGTGCCATCAGTCCCTCTAGGACTAGCGGGAGGAGTGAGCAGTTCTTC
TRBJ1-5 TRBV11-1 NA TRBD1 CASSLQGDQPQHF TGTGCCAGCAGCTTACAGGGGGATCAGCCCCAGCATTTT
TRBJ2-3 TRBV3-1/TRBV3-2 NA TRBD2 CASSPILLAGGGNSSTDTQYF TGTGCCAGCAGCCCGATCCTACTAGCGGGAGGAGGAAACTCTAGCACAGATACGCAGTATTTT
TRBJ2-7 TRBV11-2 NA TRBD1 CASSLWTGADEQYF TGTGCCAGCAGCTTGTGGACAGGGGCCGACGAGCAGTACTTC
TRBJ1-3 TRBV4-2 few NA CASSQEAQGPYSGNTIYF TGTGCCAGCAGCCAAGAAGCGCAGGGGCCGTACTCTGGAAACACCATATATTTT
TRBJ1-3 TRBV30 once NA CAWSVSRVTFSGNTIYF TGTGCCTGGAGTGTTAGTCGCGTCACCTTCTCTGGAAACACCATATATTTT
TRBJ2-1 TRBV18 NA TRBD2 CASSPQRTSGNYNEQFF TGTGCCAGCTCACCACAACGGACTAGCGGAAACTACAATGAGCAGTTCTTC
TRBJ2-3 TRBV5-4 NA TRBD1 CASSLGQGADTQYF TGTGCCAGCAGCTTGGGGCAGGGGGCAGATACGCAGTATTTT
TRBJ2-4 TRBV6-2/TRBV6-3 once TRBD2 CASSDAGLARRGAKNIQYF TGTGCCAGCAGTGATGCGGGACTAGCAAGAAGAGGAGCCAAAAACATTCAGTACTTC
TRBJ1-1 TRBV18 NA NA CASSPLDTNTEAFF TGTGCCAGCTCACCACTAGACACTAACACTGAAGCTTTCTTT
TRBJ1-2 TRBV6-5 many TRBD1 CASSYHELGQGSYTF TGTGCCAGCAGTTACCACGAGCTGGGACAGGGGAGCTACACCTTC
TRBJ1-2 TRBV10-3 NA NA CAISALQNYYGYTF TGTGCCATCAGTGCTCTTCAGAATTACTATGGCTACACCTTC
TRBJ2-6 TRBV28 NA TRBD1 CASSPRTGRPAGANVLTF TGTGCCAGCAGTCCGCGGACAGGGAGGCCTGCCGGGGCCAACGTCCTGACTTTC
TRBJ2-5 TRBV7-6 NA NA CASSLLGETQYF TGTGCCAGCAGCCTTCTCGGAGAGACCCAGTACTTC
TRBJ2-7 TRBV10-3 NA TRBD1 CAISGTGQGAYEQYF TGTGCCATCAGTGGGACGGGACAGGGGGCCTACGAGCAGTACTTC
TRBJ2-1 TRBV6-5 NA TRBD1 CASSYGQVHNEQFF TGTGCCAGCAGTTACGGACAGGTCCACAATGAGCAGTTCTTC
TRBJ2-1 TRBV6-2/TRBV6-3 NA TRBD1 CASSYRDRYNEQFF TGTGCCAGCAGTTACAGGGACAGATACAATGAGCAGTTCTTC
TRBJ1-4 TRBV3-1/TRBV3-2 NA TRBD1 CASSKKTGGAGNEKLFF TGTGCCAGCAGCAAAAAGACAGGGGGCGCGGGTAATGAAAAACTGTTTTTT
TRBJ1-1 TRBV12-5 NA TRBD1 CASGLVLPARGQKWSSEAFF TGTGCTAGTGGTTTGGTCCTTCCTGCCAGGGGGCAAAAGTGGAGCTCTGAAGCTTTCTTT
TRBJ1-2 TRBV9 NA NA CASSAEGRGDRYGYTF TGTGCCAGCAGCGCGGAGGGTCGGGGGGATCGGTACGGCTACACCTTC